The TCR beta chain described here comes from a study of cytomegalovirus exposure and HLA in healthy donors. Study-wide context: Earlier work reported 100 million or so unique TCR beta sequences from 180 million or so T cells. Study results and caveats: Donor immune exposure was known only as CMV serostatus. Analyzed later, association rates of TCRs varied across HLA loci, with DRB1 most and HLA-C fewest.

Primers: 60 Vbeta forward and 13 Jbeta reverse. The method was immunoSEQ multiplex PCR; TCRdb's version includes in-frame clones alone and lacks a portion of them. The repertoire holds more than 75,000 clones, with 75% to 80% as singletons. Trimming removed 1 base at V and 2 bases at J, with 8 bases between. Germline loops: CDR1 SEHNR, CDR2 FQNEAQ (reference sequence). The CDR3 extends over 14 amino acids. The donors gave bone marrow, and they were healthy. A note on this clone: What it binds is unknown.

The clonotype was recovered from a woman between 35 and 50 years old in good health and CMV-seronegative. The chain joins TRBV7-9 to TRBJ1-2, with unresolved D. Sequenced: PBMCs. Written as DNA, the CDR3 is TGTGCCAGCAGCTTAGAATTCCGGAACTATGGCTACACCTTC. Translating gives CASSLEFRNYGYTF. The full variable domain, with the rest looked up from reference TRBV7-9 and TRBJ1-2, is DTGVSQNPRHKITKRGQNVTFRCDPISEHNRLYWYRQTLGQGPEFLTYFQNEAQLEKSRLLSDRFSAERPKGSFSTLEIQRTEQGDSAMYLCASSLEFRNYGYTFGSGTRLTVV.